The present T cell receptor beta chain was sequenced within a study of cytomegalovirus exposure and HLA in healthy donors. Study-wide results and caveats: The authors considered a cluster of highly shared sequence variants likely to be a sequencing artifact. In a later analysis, V- and J-gene trimming of beta chains associated with a DCLRE1C missense variant, replicated independently. Reportedly, HLA-A and HLA-B alleles of most subjects were accurately predicted from TCR beta. In a later analysis, a genetic analysis reported fewer productive-TCR N-insertions in an Asian-associated ancestry cluster than the cohort average.

The length of the CDR3 is 16 residues. Germline V gene sequence: CDR1 SGHRS, CDR2 YFSETQ. The V gene end was trimmed by 4 bases and the J gene end by 3 bases; junction bases not matched to a gene: 11. As to this clone: Its antigen is unidentified.

The PCR was carried out with 60 Vbeta primers and 13 Jbeta primers. The repertoire was sequenced with immunoSEQ multiplex PCR; TCRdb's copy has only in-frame clones and lacks some. The data contain approximately 160,000 clones, 64% of them seen just once; the ten biggest clones take up around 3%. The source material was PBMCs. The sequence was obtained from a woman in her twenties or thirties in good health and CMV-seropositive. The gene calls are TRBV5-1 and TRBJ2-3; 7 bases map to TRBD1. CDR3 residues: CASSRGQSTGTDTQYF. As DNA, the CDR3 is TGCGCCAGCAGCCGGGGACAGTCTACAGGTACAGATACGCAGTATTTT.